The present T cell receptor (beta chain) was sequenced within a study of blood T cell repertoires in COVID-19. The wider study: Italy, Spain and the United States were the sources of the convalescent and acute COVID-19 samples. T cells, B-cell-depleted T cells, or PBMCs provided the cDNA or gDNA that served as material.

The CDR3 spans 15 residues. Per the germline V gene, CDR1 is LNHDA and CDR2 is SQIVND (reference sequence). J gave up 5 bases and V 5 bases, and 9 bases lay outside the gene matches. Sequenced by immunoSEQ multiplex PCR; TCRdb stores in-frame clones only, minus some. The data show around 72,000 clones, with roughly 86% seen just once and around 6.3% held by the top ten. Source material: peripheral blood. This TCR was recovered from a woman aged 45-59 years with acute or convalescent COVID-19. V usage is TRBV19 and J usage is TRBJ1-5; 7 bases are shared with TRBD1. The CDR3 region is CASSPLDRTDQPQHF. CDR3 DNA sequence: TGTGCCAGTAGTCCATTGGACAGGACCGATCAGCCCCAGCATTTT.